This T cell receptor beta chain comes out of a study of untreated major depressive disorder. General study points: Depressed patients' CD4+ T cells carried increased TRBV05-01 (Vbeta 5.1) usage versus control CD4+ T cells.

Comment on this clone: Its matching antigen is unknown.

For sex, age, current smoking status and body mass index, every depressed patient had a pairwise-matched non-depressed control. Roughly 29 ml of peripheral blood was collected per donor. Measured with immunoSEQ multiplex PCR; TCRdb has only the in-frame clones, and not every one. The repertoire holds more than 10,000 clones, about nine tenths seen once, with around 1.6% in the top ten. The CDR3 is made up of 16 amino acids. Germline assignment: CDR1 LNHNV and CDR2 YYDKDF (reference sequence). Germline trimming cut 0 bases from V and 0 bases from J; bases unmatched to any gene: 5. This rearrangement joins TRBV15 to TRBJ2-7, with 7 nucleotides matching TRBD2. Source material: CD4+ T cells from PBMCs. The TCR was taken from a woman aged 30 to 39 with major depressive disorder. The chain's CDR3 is CATSRDLRTSSYEQYF. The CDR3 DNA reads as TGTGCCACCAGCAGAGATTTAAGGACTAGCTCCTACGAGCAGTACTTC.